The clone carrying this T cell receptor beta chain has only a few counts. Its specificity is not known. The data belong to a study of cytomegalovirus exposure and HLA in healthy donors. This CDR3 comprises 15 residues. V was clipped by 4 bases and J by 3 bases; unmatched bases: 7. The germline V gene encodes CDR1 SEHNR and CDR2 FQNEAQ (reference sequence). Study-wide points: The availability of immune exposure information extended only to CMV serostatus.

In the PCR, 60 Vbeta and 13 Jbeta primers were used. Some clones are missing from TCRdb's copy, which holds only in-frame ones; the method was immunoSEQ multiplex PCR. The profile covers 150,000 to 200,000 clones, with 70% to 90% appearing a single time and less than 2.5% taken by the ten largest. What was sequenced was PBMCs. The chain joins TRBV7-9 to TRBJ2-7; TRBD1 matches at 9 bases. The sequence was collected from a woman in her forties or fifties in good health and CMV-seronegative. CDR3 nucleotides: TGTGCCAGCAGCTCTACACAGGGGGCTATCTACGAGCAGTACTTC. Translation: CASSSTQGAIYEQYF.